The rows below give T cell receptor beta chains drawn from one sample of a study of low-dose radiotherapy and immunotherapy resistance in tumors. Each CDR3 protein is one row after TCRdb ran MiXCR on the reads. The repertoire includes roughly 36,000 distinct CDR3 sequences, 25% to 40% of them detected once, and 3.7% sits in the top ten. The sequences come from PBMCs, collected before treatment. Source of these receptors: a male donor with gallbladder cancer. Both conserved end residues are part of each CDR3. Fields, in order: clone size, D gene, V gene, J gene, CDR3 DNA, CDR3 protein. A D gene is named only where the DNA matches it firmly. The size of a clone is reported for some rows only, either as once, few or many, or as a class for expanded clones.

.,.,TRBV6-1,TRBJ1-2,TGTGCCAGAAAGGGGCCAGGAGGGGATGGCTACACCTTC,CARKGPGGDGYTF
.,TRBD2,TRBV5-3,TRBJ2-3,TGTGCCAGAAGCAGAAAGCGGGATCTACGCACAGATACGCAGTATTTT,CARSRKRDLRTDTQYF
.,.,TRBV6-6,TRBJ1-5,TGTGCCAGCAGTGTACTGGACCGCAATCAGCCCCAGCATTTT,CASSVLDRNQPQHF
few,.,TRBV5-4,TRBJ2-5,TGTGCCAGCAGCTTTAAAGGGGGAGAGACCCAGTACTTC,CASSFKGGETQYF
many,.,TRBV18,TRBJ2-5,TGTGCCAGCCATCGCAGCGAGCAAGAGACCCAGTACTTC,CASHRSEQETQYF
.,TRBD1,TRBV5-8,TRBJ1-6,TGTGCCAGCAGCCGACAGGGAAGGACAAATTCACCCCTCCACTTT,CASSRQGRTNSPLHF
many,.,TRBV5-1,TRBJ1-1,TGCGCCAGCAGCTTGGGACCAGGCACTGAAGCTTTCTTT,CASSLGPGTEAFF
.,.,TRBV11-2,TRBJ2-2,.,CASSLTSGRTRDTGELFFF
many,.,TRBV19,TRBJ1-1,TGTGCCAGTAAGAGTTATGGGACGTTCATGAACACTGAAGCTTTCTTT,CASKSYGTFMNTEAFF
.,TRBD1,TRBV12-3/TRBV12-4,TRBJ2-7,TGTGCCAGCAGTACGAGACAGGGGAGGCACGAGCAGTACTTC,CASSTRQGRHEQYF
many,TRBD1,TRBV20-1,TRBJ2-5,TGCAGTGCTATAGGGACAGGAGGGAAGACCCAGTACTTC,CSAIGTGGKTQYF
many,.,TRBV4-1,TRBJ2-3,TGCGCCAGCAGCCAAGGGACAACAGATACGCAGTATTTT,CASSQGTTDTQYF
many,.,TRBV7-9,TRBJ2-1,TGTGCCAGCAGCCAAGACGGGACTTCTTATGAGCAGTTCTTC,CASSQDGTSYEQFF
medium-sized,TRBD2,TRBV28,TRBJ2-7,TGTGCCAGCAGGCCATCCGGGACTAGCGGATACGAGCAGTACTTC,CASRPSGTSGYEQYF
medium-sized,.,TRBV3-1,TRBJ1-1,TGTGCCAGCAGCGCGGGGCGGGGGGGAACTGAAGCTTTCTTT,CASSAGRGGTEAFF
.,.,TRBV7-9,TRBJ2-3,TGTGCCAGCAGCTCATATTCTAACACAGATACGCAGTATTTT,CASSSYSNTDTQYF
medium-sized,TRBD1,TRBV29-1,TRBJ2-1,TGCAGCGCCGAACAGGGGATGGGCAATGAGCAGTTCTTC,CSAEQGMGNEQFF
many,TRBD2,TRBV29-1,TRBJ2-1,TGCAGCCCTCTCCCCTATTTGGCGGGGGATTACAATGAGCAGTTCTTC,CSPLPYLAGDYNEQFF
many,.,TRBV7-2,TRBJ2-1,TGTGCCAGCAGACTAGTCTCCTACAATGAGCAGTTCTTC,CASRLVSYNEQFF
.,TRBD1,TRBV27,TRBJ2-3,TGTGCCAGCAGTTTATCGAAGGGGGCGGGCACAGATACGCAGTATTTT,CASSLSKGAGTDTQYF
many,.,TRBV24-1,TRBJ1-2,TGTGCCACCAGTGACCGGACAGAATATGGCTACACCTTC,CATSDRTEYGYTF
few,.,TRBV30,TRBJ1-1,TGTGCCTGGAAGGGAAACACTGAAGCTTTCTTT,CAWKGNTEAFF
many,.,TRBV2,TRBJ2-2,TGTGCCAGCAGTGAAGTGGGGACGGGGTTCGCCGGGGAGCTGTTTTTT,CASSEVGTGFAGELFF
.,TRBD1,TRBV6-2/TRBV6-3,TRBJ2-7,TGTGCCAGCAGTGAATGGGCGACAGGGAGCTACGAGCAGTACTTC,CASSEWATGSYEQYF
.,.,TRBV2,TRBJ2-2,TGTGCCAGCAGTGTCCAGCACGGGGAGCTGTTTTTT,CASSVQHGELFF
.,.,TRBV10-1,TRBJ2-2,TGCGCCAGCGGATGGCAGAGGACCGGGGAGCTGTTTTTT,CASGWQRTGELFF
many,.,TRBV21-1,TRBJ2-1,TGTGCCAGCAGTTTTCCCGGACCCGGGACTAGTCCCTACAATGAGCAGTTCTTC,CASSFPGPGTSPYNEQFF
many,TRBD2,TRBV7-9,TRBJ2-1,TGTGCCAGCAGCTTAGTAGCGGGGGGGCCGGTTGAGCAGTTCTTC,CASSLVAGGPVEQFF
many,.,TRBV6-2/TRBV6-3,TRBJ2-3,TGTGCCAGCACCCCACACTCTAGCACAGATACGCAGTATTTT,CASTPHSSTDTQYF
many,TRBD1,TRBV12-3/TRBV12-4,TRBJ2-1,TGTGCCAGCAGTTTTGGGCAGGGGGCTGAATATGAGCAGTTCTTC,CASSFGQGAEYEQFF
many,.,TRBV29-1,TRBJ2-2,TGCAGCGTTGGCAGCGAGAACACCGGGGAGCTGTTTTTT,CSVGSENTGELFF
few,.,TRBV4-3,TRBJ2-1,TGCGCCAGCAGCGCCCGGGATGGGGCCCACAATGAGCAGTTCTTC,CASSARDGAHNEQFF
many,.,TRBV2,TRBJ2-5,TGTGCTTGCGGGATAGAGACCCAGTACTTC,CACGIETQYF
once,.,TRBV28,TRBJ2-3,TGTGCCAGCAGTTTTCGTGGCGGTCCTAGCACAGATACGCAGTATTTT,CASSFRGGPSTDTQYF
.,.,TRBV2,TRBJ2-7,TGTGCCAGCAAGGCAGGAAGGGCCTACGAGCAGTACTTC,CASKAGRAYEQYF
few,TRBD2,TRBV28,TRBJ2-5,TGTGCCAGCAGTTCCGGGACTAGCGGGATGTACCAAGAGACCCAGTACTTC,CASSSGTSGMYQETQYF
few,TRBD1,TRBV9,TRBJ2-2,TGTGCCAGCAGCGTAGGACAGGGGGCCACCGGGGAGCTGTTTTTT,CASSVGQGATGELFF
.,.,TRBV20-1,TRBJ2-4,TGCAGTGCTCTCACCCCCGGTCTAGCCAAAAACATTCAGTACTTC,CSALTPGLAKNIQYF
.,.,TRBV11-2,TRBJ2-3,TGTGCCAGCAGCCCTAGGGGATATAGCACAGATACGCAGTATTTT,CASSPRGYSTDTQYF
many,.,TRBV27,TRBJ1-2,TGTGCCAGCAGTCCCGGACAGTATGGCTACACCTTC,CASSPGQYGYTF
medium-sized,.,TRBV29-1,TRBJ2-1,TGCAGCGTTCCTCGGATAGAGCAGTTCTTC,CSVPRIEQFF
many,TRBD2,TRBV3-1,TRBJ2-3,TGTGCCAGCAGCCAAGATCCGGGGGGGGGCCTCCGCACAGATACGCAGTATTTT,CASSQDPGGGLRTDTQYF